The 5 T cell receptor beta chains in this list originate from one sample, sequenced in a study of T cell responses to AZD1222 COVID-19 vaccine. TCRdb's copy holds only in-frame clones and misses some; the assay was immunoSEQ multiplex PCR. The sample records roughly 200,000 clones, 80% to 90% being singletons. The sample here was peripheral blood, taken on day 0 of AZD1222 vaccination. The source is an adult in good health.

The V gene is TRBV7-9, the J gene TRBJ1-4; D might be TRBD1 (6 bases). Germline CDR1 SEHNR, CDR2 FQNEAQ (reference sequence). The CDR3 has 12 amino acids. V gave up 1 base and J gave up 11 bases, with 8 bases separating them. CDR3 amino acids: CASSLGQEKLFF. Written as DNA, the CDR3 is TGTGCCAGCAGCTTAGGACAGGAGAAACTGTTTTTT.

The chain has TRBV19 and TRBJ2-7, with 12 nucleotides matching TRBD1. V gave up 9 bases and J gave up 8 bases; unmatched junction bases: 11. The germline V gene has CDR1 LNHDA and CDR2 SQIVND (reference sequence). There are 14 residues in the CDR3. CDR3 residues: CASEPGQGAQKQYF. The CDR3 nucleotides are TGTGCCAGCGAACCGGGACAGGGGGCTCAAAAGCAGTACTTC.

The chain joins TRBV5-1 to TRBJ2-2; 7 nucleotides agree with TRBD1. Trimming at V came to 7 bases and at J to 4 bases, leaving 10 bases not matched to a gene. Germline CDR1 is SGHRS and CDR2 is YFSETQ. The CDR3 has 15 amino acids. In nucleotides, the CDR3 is TGCGCCAGCCTTACAGGGGAGTTGGGCACCGGGGAGCTGTTTTTT. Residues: CASLTGELGTGELFF.

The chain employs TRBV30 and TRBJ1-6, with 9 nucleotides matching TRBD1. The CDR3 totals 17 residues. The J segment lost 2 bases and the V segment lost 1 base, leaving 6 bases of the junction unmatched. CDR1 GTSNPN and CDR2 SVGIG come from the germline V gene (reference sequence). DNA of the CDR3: TGTGCCTGGAGTGGTTGGACAGGGGATCCCTATAATTCACCCCTCCACTTT. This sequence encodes CAWSGWTGDPYNSPLHF.

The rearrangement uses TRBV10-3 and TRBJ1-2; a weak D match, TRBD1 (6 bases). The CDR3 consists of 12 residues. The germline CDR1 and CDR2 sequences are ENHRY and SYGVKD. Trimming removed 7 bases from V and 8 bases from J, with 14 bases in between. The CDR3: CAINAGVGGYTF. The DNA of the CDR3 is TGTGCCATCAATGCAGGGGTGGGAGGCTACACCTTC.